This TCR beta chain was recovered during a study of cytomegalovirus exposure and HLA in healthy donors. This PCR relied on a set of 60 Vbeta primers and 13 Jbeta primers. Method: immunoSEQ multiplex PCR; TCRdb's copy keeps in-frame clones and lacks some. The profile shows about 100,000 clones, approximately 75% of them singletons. Material: PBMCs. The sequence was obtained from a woman aged 40 to 49 in good health and CMV-seronegative.

This chain's CDR3 is CSVVGDTGELFF. CDR3 nucleotide sequence: TGCAGCGTTGTAGGGGACACCGGGGAGCTGTTTTTT. The chain links TRBV29-1 to TRBJ2-2; D perhaps matches TRBD1 (5 bases). With 4 bases removed from V and 3 bases from J, the gap between germline ends came to 6 bases. This CDR3 is built from 12 residues. Germline V CDR1 and CDR2: SQVTM, ANQGSEA.